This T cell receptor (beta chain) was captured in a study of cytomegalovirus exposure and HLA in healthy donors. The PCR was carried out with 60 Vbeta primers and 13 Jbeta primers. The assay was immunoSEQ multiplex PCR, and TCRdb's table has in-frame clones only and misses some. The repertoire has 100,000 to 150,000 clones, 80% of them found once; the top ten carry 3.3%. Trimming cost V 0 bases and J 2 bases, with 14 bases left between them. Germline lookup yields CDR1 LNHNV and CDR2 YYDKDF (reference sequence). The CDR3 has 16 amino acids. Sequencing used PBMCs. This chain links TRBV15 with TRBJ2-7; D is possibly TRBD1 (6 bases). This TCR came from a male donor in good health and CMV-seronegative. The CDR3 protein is CATSRDPRGQAYEQYF. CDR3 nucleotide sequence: TGTGCCACCAGCAGAGACCCCCGGGGACAAGCCTACGAGCAGTACTTC.